The 13 T cell receptor beta chains below were found in one sample sequenced in a study of cytomegalovirus exposure and HLA in healthy donors. PCR involved 60 Vbeta and 13 Jbeta primers. TCRdb keeps only in-frame clones here, not all; method: immunoSEQ multiplex PCR. Of 140,000 to 150,000 clones listed, roughly 71% were seen once; the top ten hold about 6.5%. Material: PBMCs. The receptors shown here come from a man aged 30 to 45 in good health and CMV-seronegative.

This chain uses TRBV5-1 with TRBJ2-3; D gene uncertain. The germline gives CDR1 SGHRS, CDR2 YFSETQ. The germline V and J ends were trimmed by 0 bases and 2 bases, with 7 bases remaining between them. The CDR3 length is 14 residues. In DNA form, the CDR3 reads TGCGCCAGCAGCTTGGGGCAGTACACAGATACGCAGTATTTT. It specifies CASSLGQYTDTQYF.

The V gene is TRBV7-8, the J gene TRBJ2-7; D is perhaps TRBD2 (6 bases). From germline, CDR1 is SGHVS and CDR2 FQNEAQ. Trimming took off 5 bases at V and 2 bases at J, with 13 bases between the two ends. The CDR3 is 14 residues long. DNA of the CDR3: TGTGCCAGCAGCCCGGAGGAGGGACCCTACGAGCAGTACTTC. This codes for CASSPEEGPYEQYF.

The table lists this clone with a few counts. The chain couples TRBV19 to TRBJ2-3, with 10 bases that match TRBD2. The CDR3 sequence is 16 residues long. V was pared by 6 bases and J by 3 bases, with 9 bases of the junction left unmatched. Germline assignment: CDR1 LNHDA and CDR2 SQIVND (reference sequence). The CDR3 is CASSTFPGLATDTQYF. The CDR3 DNA sequence: TGTGCCAGTAGCACCTTTCCGGGACTAGCGACAGATACGCAGTATTTT.

This clone was observed a handful of times. This chain uses TRBV5-1 with TRBJ1-6; a weak D match, TRBD1 (6 bases). The CDR3 extends over 17 amino acids. The germline CDR1 and CDR2 sequences are SGHRS and YFSETQ. With 0 bases removed from V and 6 bases from J, the gap between germline ends came to 16 bases. CDR3 DNA: TGCGCCAGCAGCTTGGCCTTTCGGGGGGCTAGTAATTCACCCCTCCACTTT. It translates to CASSLAFRGASNSPLHF.

The chain combines TRBV11-2 with TRBJ2-3; 13 positions agree with TRBD2. The V segment lost 5 bases and the J segment 2 bases; nucleotides outside the gene matches: 4. Germline CDR1 SGHAT, CDR2 FQNNGV. The CDR3 covers 16 residues. CDR3 region: CASSDGTSGNTDTQYF. CDR3 nucleotide sequence: TGTGCCAGCAGCGACGGGACTAGCGGGAACACAGATACGCAGTATTTT.

This clone was found a few times. The V call is TRBV19, the J call TRBJ2-5; 10 bases are shared with TRBD1. The CDR3 has 15 residues. CDR1 and CDR2 (germline): LNHDA, SQIVND (reference sequence). J lost 4 bases, V lost 5 bases, and 7 bases had no gene match. CDR3 amino acids: CASSDWDRGSETQYF. CDR3 nucleotide sequence: TGTGCCAGTAGTGATTGGGACAGGGGTTCAGAGACCCAGTACTTC.

The chain combines TRBV25-1 with TRBJ2-2; 8 bases agree with TRBD1. Per the germline V gene, CDR1 is MGHDK and CDR2 is SYGVNS. This CDR3 region has 15 residues. The ends lost 4 bases at V and 4 bases at J; junction bases unmatched: 5. CDR3 DNA: TGTGCCAGCAGTGCCACAGGGGGGAGCACCGGGGAGCTGTTTTTT. Its protein product is CASSATGGSTGELFF. Variable domain in full (rest from reference TRBV25-1 and TRBJ2-2): EADIYQTPRYLVIGTGKKITLECSQTMGHDKMYWYQQDPGMELHLIHYSYGVNSTEKGDLSSESTVSRIRTEHFPLTLESARPSHTSQYLCASSATGGSTGELFFGEGSRLTVL.

This clone was picked up one time. This chain uses TRBV27 with TRBJ2-7; the D is unclear. This CDR3 is built from 14 residues. The V end lost 0 bases, the J end lost 2 bases, and 8 bases lay between the germline ends. Germline V CDR1 and CDR2: MNHEY, SMNVEV (reference sequence). CDR3 loop: CASSLSGRTYEQYF. CDR3 sequence (DNA): TGTGCCAGCAGTTTATCAGGCAGGACCTACGAGCAGTACTTC.

The CDR3 here is CASSLVLTDNTGELFF. In nucleotides, the CDR3 is TGTGCCAGCAGCTTAGTCCTGACAGACAACACCGGGGAGCTGTTTTTT. V usage is TRBV5-4 and J usage is TRBJ2-2, with D perhaps TRBD1 (5 bases). Trimming shortened V by 2 bases and J by 2 bases, and 13 bases separated the two germline ends. Looked up from germline, CDR1 is SGHNT and CDR2 is YYREEE (reference sequence). This CDR3 spans 16 amino acids. The full variable domain, completed using reference TRBV5-4 and TRBJ2-2, is ETGVTQSPTHLIKTRGQQVTLRCSSQSGHNTVSWYQQALGQGPQFIFQYYREEENGRGNFPPRFSGLQFPNYSSELNVNALELDDSALYLCASSLVLTDNTGELFFGEGSRLTVL.

V is TRBV4-1 and J is TRBJ2-3; 11 bases are a match to TRBD1. Germline CDR1 reads MGHRA; CDR2 reads YSYEKL. The length of the CDR3 is 16 residues. The junction had 7 bases not matched to a gene; V was cut back by 3 bases and J by 5 bases. CDR3 nucleotide sequence: TGCGCCAGCAGCCAGGAAGGACAGGGGGCTGGAGATACGCAGTATTTT. Translation gives CASSQEGQGAGDTQYF.

J is TRBJ1-2 and V is TRBV6-6; 7 bases match TRBD1. The CDR3 consists of 13 residues. Germline loops: CDR1 MNHNY, CDR2 SVGAGI (reference sequence). Trimming took 6 bases from V and 8 from J; bases not matched to a gene: 9. CDR3: CASRPSTGSGYTF. CDR3 sequence (DNA): TGTGCCAGCAGACCCTCGACAGGGAGCGGCTACACCTTC.

The J gene is TRBJ1-4, the V gene TRBV25-1, with 11 bases fitting TRBD1. This CDR3 spans 16 amino acids. CDR1 is MGHDK and CDR2 is SYGVNS in the germline V gene. The V gene end was trimmed by 1 base and the J gene end by 8 bases; junction bases not matched to a gene: 6. The CDR3 DNA is TGTGCCAGCAGTGAATTCCCAGGGACAGGGGGGGAAAAACTGTTTTTT. Translating it yields CASSEFPGTGGEKLFF.

The chain recombines TRBV9 with TRBJ2-7, with D tentatively TRBD2 (5 bases). CDR3 size: 13 residues. CDR1 and CDR2 from the germline V gene are SGDLS and YYNGEE. Trimming removed 4 bases from V and 7 bases from J, with 15 bases in between. The CDR3 coding sequence is TGTGCCAGCAGCTTCAGGACGGCGGGTGAGCAGTACTTC. It is translated as CASSFRTAGEQYF.